This T cell receptor beta chain was sequenced for a study of glioma-infiltrating T cells after dendritic cell vaccination listed by TCRdb under 2016. Regarding the study in general: The cohort comprised around 15 glioblastoma patients from Phase I and II dendritic cell vaccination trials, 9 newly diagnosed and 6 with recurrent disease. Between the early 2000s and the early 2010s, the patients were given dendritic cell vaccination pulsed with autologous tumor lysate. The vaccine was prepared from monocyte-derived dendritic cells that were cultured for seven days with IL-4 and GM-CSF and then pulsed overnight with autologous tumor lysate. Three intradermal dendritic cell vaccine injections were administered to patients at biweekly intervals in the arm below the axilla. In glioblastoma patients vaccinated with dendritic cells, deep sequencing of TCR beta CDR3 regions served to measure the amount of tumor-infiltrating lymphocytes and to compare repertoires between tumor and blood. Survival after dendritic cell vaccination was correlated with TCR sequencing metrics such as TIL content and the overlap between tumor and blood repertoires.

The immunoSEQ assay amplified TCRB CDR3 regions from approximately 2 micrograms of genomic DNA, or from all available DNA when less than that amount was available. The multiplex PCR relied on 60 forward primers for TCR V beta segments and 13 reverse primers for J beta segments. To estimate the number of reads per starting template, synthetic control templates were added to each sample at limiting dilution. Reads of 87 bp were generated by sequencing on the Illumina HiSeq System. On the study's bioinformatics: PCR and sequencing errors were removed by a nearest neighbor algorithm that merged closely related sequences. TCR overlap was defined as the percentage of unique tumor TCR beta sequences that were also found in the peripheral blood of the same patient. TCRdb took over this immuneACCESS table, retaining in-frame rearrangements with V and J assigned. Such tables are incomplete; in checked studies, under half of the missing clones stem from an unresolved V gene, and the remainder is unexplained. V and J calls plus clone size are reproduced from that table; the DNA served to infer D and trimming. Across this sample there are roughly 100,000 clones, with 81% seen only once. The ten largest account for roughly 12% of the sample.

Patients were selected for having adequate residual fresh-frozen tumor tissue and more than two years of available survival data. An isocitrate dehydrogenase mutation was not carried by any of the glioblastoma patients, although molecular status was otherwise variable. PBMC were collected before vaccination, two weeks after the third vaccination, and at tumor progression if progression occurred. The Qiagen DNeasy Blood extraction Kit was used to extract genomic DNA. As encoded in the germline V gene, CDR1 is SNHLY while CDR2 is FYNNEI. The CDR3 starts with the cysteine, ends with the phenylalanine, and has 15 residues. Only the CDR3 part of the read is kept: 45 bases, read in frame from the first base. V is pruned by 2 bases and J by 11 bases, leaving 8 bases of the junction without a gene match. On this clone: The target of this receptor is not known. Qualities for individual bases were not recorded, and no much larger clone is one base off.

What the work shows at the level of the full study, not this receptor alone: The three-group TCR overlap response model was described as speculative and requiring prospective validation. No direct relationship between TCR clonality and survival was found, suggesting a diverse polyclonal response may matter. The cohort was small and heterogeneous, few patients had complete blood and tumor sets, and even fewer had initial-recurrent tumor pairs. After dendritic cell vaccination, a higher estimated pretreatment TIL content predicted longer time to progression and longer overall survival.

This receptor chain uses TRBV2 and TRBJ1-6, and 8 junctional nucleotides match TRBD1. This specimen consisted of blood, obtained before dendritic cell vaccination. This TCR was recovered from a human donor with glioblastoma. The DNA is TGTGCCAGCAGTGAACTGCCAGGGGGCACTCCACCCCTCCACTTT. This gives the protein CASSELPGGTPPLHF.